The next 31 T cell receptor beta chains were all read from a single sample in a study of blood T cell repertoires in COVID-19. The assay was immunoSEQ multiplex PCR, and TCRdb's table has in-frame clones only and misses some. Among fewer than 350,000 clones listed, 90% were seen once. The sequencing input was PBMCs or T cells enriched from blood (not recorded which). The receptors shown here come from a woman younger than 35 with acute COVID-19.

This clone is medium-sized (0.01 to 0.1%) by share. The rearrangement uses TRBV6-4 and TRBJ2-3, with TRBD1 matching over 10 bases. The CDR3 length is 14 residues. V shed 2 bases, J shed 4 bases, and the junction held 0 bases outside the gene matches. Germline V gene data show CDR1 as MRHNA and CDR2 as SNTAGT. The DNA of the CDR3 is TGTGCCAGCAGTGACGGACAGGGGGCAGATACGCAGTATTTT. It encodes CASSDGQGADTQYF.

This sequence joins TRBV7-2 and TRBJ2-1; D possibly corresponds to TRBD1 (6 bases). CDR3 length: 13 amino acids. From germline, CDR1 is SGHTA and CDR2 FQGNSA. Trimming took 3 bases from V and 9 from J, leaving 12 bases between them. The CDR3 DNA follows: TGTGCCAGCAGCTTGACAGGTTACCGTGAGCAGTTCTTC. Its protein is CASSLTGYREQFF.

CDR3 in amino acids: CASSLPHLTQYF. The DNA for the CDR3 is TGTGCCAGCAGTCTACCCCACCTTACGCAGTATTTT. The V gene is TRBV28, the J gene TRBJ2-3, with D uncertain. There are 12 residues in the CDR3. The V and J ends lost 5 bases and 8 bases respectively, with 11 bases between them. The germline V gene encodes CDR1 MDHEN and CDR2 SYDVKM.

The rearrangement uses TRBV6-6 and TRBJ2-1; tentative D call: TRBD1 (6 bases). From germline, CDR1 is MNHNY and CDR2 SVGAGI (reference sequence). Trimming left V 0 bases short and J 8 bases short, with 11 bases between. CDR3 size: 14 residues. In DNA form, the CDR3 reads TGTGCCAGCAGTTACTCGAATGAGGGGGATGAGCAGTTCTTC. Its translation: CASSYSNEGDEQFF.

This chain uses TRBV18 with TRBJ1-5; a possible D gene is TRBD1 (6 bases). Germline V gives CDR1 KGHSH, CDR2 LQKENI. V lost 3 bases to trimming and J lost 0 bases, with 9 bases between them. CDR3 length: 15 residues. DNA for the CDR3: TGTGCCAGCTCACCGACAGGTCGTAGCAATCAGCCCCAGCATTTT. Translating gives CASSPTGRSNQPQHF.

The V call is TRBV28, the J call TRBJ2-7; maybe TRBD1 (6 bases). Germline V CDR1 and CDR2: MDHEN, SYDVKM. The V and J ends lost 6 bases and 4 bases respectively, with 19 bases between them. The CDR3 totals 15 residues. The DNA for the CDR3 is TGTGCCAGCAGATCTACAGGGTTGGTCGGGTACGAGCAGTACTTC. This translates into CASRSTGLVGYEQYF.

The J gene is TRBJ1-1, the V gene TRBV7-3; the D is unclear. V was pared by 5 bases and J by 2 bases, with 15 bases between. The CDR3 covers 15 residues. Germline V lookup: CDR1 SGHTA, CDR2 FQGTGA. Written as DNA, the CDR3 is TGTGCCAGCAGCCCGTACCCCGGGATAAACACTGAAGCTTTCTTT. This codes for CASSPYPGINTEAFF.

This clone showed up many times. The V gene is TRBV27, the J gene TRBJ2-3; 8 bases fit TRBD1. The germline V gene has CDR1 MNHEY and CDR2 SMNVEV (reference sequence). This CDR3 is 16 amino acids long. With V trimmed by 3 bases and J by 2 bases, 7 bases remained unmatched. Here the CDR3 DNA reads TGTGCCAGCAGTTTTCTGGACAGGGCTAACACAGATACGCAGTATTTT. Protein sequence: CASSFLDRANTDTQYF.

This clone showed up just once. The chain combines TRBV18 with TRBJ2-1, with D hard to call. In germline, CDR1 is KGHSH, CDR2 LQKENI. With 2 bases removed from V and 8 bases from J, the gap between germline ends came to 7 bases. This CDR3 region has 12 residues. This chain's CDR3 is CASSPKRDEQFF. The CDR3 DNA is TGTGCCAGCTCACCAAAGCGCGATGAGCAGTTCTTC.

V is TRBV5-5 and J is TRBJ1-6; 7 nucleotides agree with TRBD1. This CDR3 has 15 amino acids. J lost 9 bases, V lost 4 bases, and 10 bases had no gene match. The germline gives CDR1 SGHKS, CDR2 YYEKEE (reference sequence). CDR3 DNA: TGTGCCAGCAGCACCTCAGACAGGGAAGGTTCACCCCTCCACTTT. It yields the protein CASSTSDREGSPLHF.

This clone has more than one count but fewer than ten. The chain couples TRBV5-1 to TRBJ2-7; D possibly corresponds to TRBD2 (5 bases). CDR3 size: 14 residues. Per the germline V gene, CDR1 is SGHRS and CDR2 is YFSETQ. The V gene lost 4 bases and the J gene lost 3 bases, with 14 bases spanning the gap. The CDR3 DNA follows: TGCGCCAGCAGCGGAATGTCCGGGGACTACGAGCAGTACTTC. Its protein product is CASSGMSGDYEQYF. Based on the CDR3 plus reference TRBV5-1 and TRBJ2-7, the full variable domain is KAGVTQTPRYLIKTRGQQVTLSCSPISGHRSVSWYQQTPGQGLQFLFEYFSETQRNKGNFPGRFSGRQFSNSRSEMNVSTLELGDSALYLCASSGMSGDYEQYFGPGTRLTVT.

In DNA form, the CDR3 reads TGCGCCAGCAGCCAAGTTCTTACAGGGACCTACTACTACGAGCAGTACTTC. Amino acid sequence: CASSQVLTGTYYYEQYF. J is TRBJ2-7 and V is TRBV4-1, with D possibly being TRBD1 (6 bases). The V end lost 1 base, the J end lost 3 bases, and 19 bases lay between the germline ends. The CDR3 has 17 residues. From germline, CDR1 is MGHRA and CDR2 YSYEKL.

The J gene is TRBJ2-7, the V gene TRBV30; 12 bases line up with TRBD1. The junction had 5 bases not matched to a gene; V was cut back by 4 bases and J by 1 base. Germline CDR1 GTSNPN, CDR2 SVGIG (reference sequence). This CDR3 is built from 15 residues. The CDR3 sequence: CAWTGQGARSYEQYF. CDR3 sequence (DNA): TGTGCCTGGACGGGACAGGGGGCGCGATCCTACGAGCAGTACTTC.

The chain carries TRBV7-9 and TRBJ2-7; D call uncertain. CDR3 size: 13 residues. Germline V gives CDR1 SEHNR, CDR2 FQNEAQ (reference sequence). Trimming stripped 3 bases from V and 0 bases from J, with 6 bases between. The CDR3 is CASSLSSSYEQYF. The CDR3 DNA sequence: TGTGCCAGCAGCTTGTCGTCCTCCTACGAGCAGTACTTC. The variable domain in full, completed from reference TRBV7-9 and TRBJ2-7, reads DTGVSQNPRHKITKRGQNVTFRCDPISEHNRLYWYRQTLGQGPEFLTYFQNEAQLEKSRLLSDRFSAERPKGSFSTLEIQRTEQGDSAMYLCASSLSSSYEQYFGPGTRLTVT.

This clone was seen a single time. J is TRBJ2-1 and V is TRBV4-2; possible D gene TRBD1, 6 bases. The CDR3 sequence is 14 residues long. CDR1 is LGHNA and CDR2 is YNFKEQ in the germline V gene. The V end lost 0 bases, the J end lost 9 bases, and 12 bases lay between the germline ends. CDR3 amino acids: CASSQDGGRAEQFF. CDR3 DNA sequence: TGTGCCAGCAGCCAAGATGGGGGCCGAGCTGAGCAGTTCTTC.

This clone was recorded only once. The chain recombines TRBV5-8 with TRBJ2-3; 8 bases are shared with TRBD2. The germline V gene has CDR1 SGHTS and CDR2 YDEGEE. This CDR3 is 16 amino acids long. The ends lost 0 bases at V and 0 bases at J; junction bases unmatched: 3. This chain's CDR3 is CASSLGTSLSTDTQYF. The DNA of the CDR3 is TGTGCCAGCAGCTTGGGGACTAGCCTAAGCACAGATACGCAGTATTTT.

This chain uses TRBV28 with TRBJ2-7, with D possibly being TRBD2 (7 bases). V was trimmed by 3 bases and J by 2 bases, leaving 11 bases between them. The germline gives CDR1 MDHEN, CDR2 SYDVKM. The CDR3 covers 14 residues. The CDR3 DNA is TGTGCCAGCAGTTTGGGGGGGCCAGCCTACGAGCAGTACTTC. It specifies CASSLGGPAYEQYF.

V gene TRBV30 combines with J gene TRBJ1-1; D is possibly TRBD1 (6 bases). Germline assignment: CDR1 GTSNPN and CDR2 SVGIG (reference sequence). The CDR3 is 15 amino acids. V gave up 2 bases and J gave up 4 bases, with 17 bases separating them. The CDR3 loop is CAWSSSGVFSTEAFF. The CDR3 DNA follows: TGTGCCTGGAGTTCGTCAGGGGTTTTTAGCACTGAAGCTTTCTTT. The full variable domain, its missing parts supplied by reference TRBV30 and TRBJ1-1, is SQTIHQWPATLVQPVGSPLSLECTVEGTSNPNLYWYRQAAGRGLQLLFYSVGIGQISSEVPQNLSASRPQDRQFILSSKKLLLSDSGFYLCAWSSSGVFSTEAFFGQGTRLTVV.

The chain couples TRBV5-1 to TRBJ2-7; D may be TRBD1 (6 bases). The CDR3 is 14 residues long. Germline CDR1 and CDR2: SGHRS and YFSETQ. The V gene lost 2 bases and the J gene lost 0 bases, with 9 bases spanning the gap. The DNA for the CDR3 is TGCGCCAGCAGCTTCTCGGACAGCTCCTACGAGCAGTACTTC. This gives the protein CASSFSDSSYEQYF.

V and J are TRBV28 and TRBJ1-4; a weak D match, TRBD1 (5 bases). Trimming stripped 4 bases from V and 8 bases from J, with 8 bases between. The CDR3 covers 12 residues. CDR1 and CDR2 (germline): MDHEN, SYDVKM. The CDR3 sequence: CASSWGEEKLFF. In nucleotides, the CDR3 is TGTGCCAGCAGTTGGGGGGAAGAAAAACTGTTTTTT. Combining the CDR3 with reference TRBV28 and TRBJ1-4 gives the whole variable domain DVKVTQSSRYLVKRTGEKVFLECVQDMDHENMFWYRQDPGLGLRLIYFSYDVKMKEKGDIPEGYSVSREKKERFSLILESASTNQTSMYLCASSWGEEKLFFGSGTQLSVL.

The gene calls are TRBV15 and TRBJ1-5, with 10 nucleotides matching TRBD1. The length of the CDR3 is 17 residues. The germline V gene has CDR1 LNHNV and CDR2 YYDKDF (reference sequence). V lost 0 bases and J lost 3; bases outside the gene matches: 5. CDR3 bases: TGTGCCACCAGCAGAGACGGACAGGGGGGGATCAATCAGCCCCAGCATTTT. Translating it yields CATSRDGQGGINQPQHF.

The chain links TRBV5-4 to TRBJ2-1; 9 bases match TRBD2. Losses at the gene ends were 4 bases for V and 9 bases for J; bases not matched to a gene: 11. The CDR3 totals 15 residues. Germline CDR1 and CDR2: SGHNT and YYREEE (reference sequence). The CDR3 loop reads CASSPRVAGEVEQFF. The CDR3 DNA follows: TGTGCCAGCAGCCCTAGGGTAGCGGGGGAGGTTGAGCAGTTCTTC.

The chain carries TRBV18 and TRBJ2-7; TRBD2 aligns across 7 bases. The V gene's germline CDR1 is KGHSH and CDR2 LQKENI. This CDR3 region has 16 residues. The V gene end was trimmed by 3 bases and the J gene end by 5 bases; junction bases not matched to a gene: 13. This CDR3 is CASSPVGAGAHHEQYF. CDR3 sequence (DNA): TGTGCCAGCTCACCGGTAGGGGCGGGAGCCCACCACGAGCAGTACTTC.

The chain carries TRBV6-5 and TRBJ2-1; 12 nucleotides align to TRBD1. The CDR3 runs 15 residues. V shed 5 bases, J shed 6 bases, and the junction held 5 bases outside the gene matches. Germline V CDR1 and CDR2: MNHEY, SVGAGI. CDR3 amino acids: CASSPGTGGPNEQFF. Written as DNA, the CDR3 is TGTGCCAGCAGTCCCGGGACAGGGGGCCCCAATGAGCAGTTCTTC.

CDR3 residues: CASSRGFDPNYGYTF. The CDR3 DNA reads TGCGCCAGCAGCCGAGGCTTCGACCCTAACTATGGCTACACCTTC. This chain joins TRBV4-1 and TRBJ1-2; no firm D call. Germline assignment: CDR1 MGHRA and CDR2 YSYEKL. CDR3 size: 15 residues. V lost 4 bases, J lost 0 bases, and 12 bases lay in between.

V gene TRBV14 combines with J gene TRBJ2-6; D is uncertain. This CDR3 is 15 amino acids long. Trimming shortened V by 4 bases and J by 4 bases, and 11 bases separated the two germline ends. Germline CDR1 and CDR2: SGHDN and FVKESK. In nucleotides, the CDR3 is TGTGCCAGCAGCCCAATATGGGCCGGGGCCAACGTCCTGACTTTC. As protein: CASSPIWAGANVLTF.

This clone has a single count. V gene TRBV2 combines with J gene TRBJ2-5; 7 bases fit TRBD1. Germline V gene lookup returns CDR1 SNHLY and CDR2 FYNNEI. The CDR3 runs 14 residues. The J segment lost 2 bases and the V segment lost 4 bases, leaving 4 bases of the junction unmatched. In nucleotides, the CDR3 is TGTGCCAGCAGTGGCGGACAGGTTCAAGAGACCCAGTACTTC. The encoded protein is CASSGGQVQETQYF. The whole variable domain, remainder taken from reference TRBV2 and TRBJ2-5, is EPEVTQTPSHQVTQMGQEVILRCVPISNHLYFYWYRQILGQKVEFLVSFYNNEISEKSEIFDDQFSVERPDGSNFTLKIRSTKLEDSAMYFCASSGGQVQETQYFGPGTRLLVL.

The chain links TRBV7-2 to TRBJ2-5; the match to TRBD2 covers 11 bases. In germline, CDR1 is SGHTA, CDR2 FQGNSA. The CDR3 is 15 residues long. Germline trimming cut 4 bases from V and 2 bases from J; bases unmatched to any gene: 3. The CDR3 DNA sequence: TGTGCCAGCAGCTCGGGACTAGCGGTGCAAGAGACCCAGTACTTC. Translated, it gives CASSSGLAVQETQYF.

The chain recombines TRBV9 with TRBJ2-2; weak D call: TRBD2 (5 bases). The CDR3 length is 14 residues. Trimming cost V 4 bases and J 6 bases, with 13 bases left between them. In germline, CDR1 is SGDLS, CDR2 YYNGEE. This CDR3 is CASSNGVVAGELFF. CDR3 DNA sequence: TGTGCCAGCAGCAACGGGGTGGTGGCCGGGGAGCTGTTTTTT.

The chain carries TRBV30 and TRBJ1-5; 9 bases match TRBD1. CDR3 length: 13 residues. Trimming at V came to 1 base and at J to 7 bases, leaving 2 bases not matched to a gene. Germline V gene lookup returns CDR1 GTSNPN and CDR2 SVGIG (reference sequence). CDR3 DNA: TGTGCCTGGAGTGGGGACAGGGCCCAGCCCCAGCATTTT. This translates into CAWSGDRAQPQHF. The full variable domain, rest sourced from reference TRBV30 and TRBJ1-5, is SQTIHQWPATLVQPVGSPLSLECTVEGTSNPNLYWYRQAAGRGLQLLFYSVGIGQISSEVPQNLSASRPQDRQFILSSKKLLLSDSGFYLCAWSGDRAQPQHFGDGTRLSIL.

The chain is built from TRBV30 and TRBJ2-5; D might be TRBD1 (5 bases). CDR3 size: 14 residues. V was clipped by 3 bases and J by 5 bases, with 16 bases between them. CDR1 GTSNPN and CDR2 SVGIG come from the germline V gene (reference sequence). The CDR3 is CAWSPRAFRETQYF. In DNA, the CDR3 is TGTGCCTGGAGCCCCAGGGCCTTTCGGGAGACCCAGTACTTC.